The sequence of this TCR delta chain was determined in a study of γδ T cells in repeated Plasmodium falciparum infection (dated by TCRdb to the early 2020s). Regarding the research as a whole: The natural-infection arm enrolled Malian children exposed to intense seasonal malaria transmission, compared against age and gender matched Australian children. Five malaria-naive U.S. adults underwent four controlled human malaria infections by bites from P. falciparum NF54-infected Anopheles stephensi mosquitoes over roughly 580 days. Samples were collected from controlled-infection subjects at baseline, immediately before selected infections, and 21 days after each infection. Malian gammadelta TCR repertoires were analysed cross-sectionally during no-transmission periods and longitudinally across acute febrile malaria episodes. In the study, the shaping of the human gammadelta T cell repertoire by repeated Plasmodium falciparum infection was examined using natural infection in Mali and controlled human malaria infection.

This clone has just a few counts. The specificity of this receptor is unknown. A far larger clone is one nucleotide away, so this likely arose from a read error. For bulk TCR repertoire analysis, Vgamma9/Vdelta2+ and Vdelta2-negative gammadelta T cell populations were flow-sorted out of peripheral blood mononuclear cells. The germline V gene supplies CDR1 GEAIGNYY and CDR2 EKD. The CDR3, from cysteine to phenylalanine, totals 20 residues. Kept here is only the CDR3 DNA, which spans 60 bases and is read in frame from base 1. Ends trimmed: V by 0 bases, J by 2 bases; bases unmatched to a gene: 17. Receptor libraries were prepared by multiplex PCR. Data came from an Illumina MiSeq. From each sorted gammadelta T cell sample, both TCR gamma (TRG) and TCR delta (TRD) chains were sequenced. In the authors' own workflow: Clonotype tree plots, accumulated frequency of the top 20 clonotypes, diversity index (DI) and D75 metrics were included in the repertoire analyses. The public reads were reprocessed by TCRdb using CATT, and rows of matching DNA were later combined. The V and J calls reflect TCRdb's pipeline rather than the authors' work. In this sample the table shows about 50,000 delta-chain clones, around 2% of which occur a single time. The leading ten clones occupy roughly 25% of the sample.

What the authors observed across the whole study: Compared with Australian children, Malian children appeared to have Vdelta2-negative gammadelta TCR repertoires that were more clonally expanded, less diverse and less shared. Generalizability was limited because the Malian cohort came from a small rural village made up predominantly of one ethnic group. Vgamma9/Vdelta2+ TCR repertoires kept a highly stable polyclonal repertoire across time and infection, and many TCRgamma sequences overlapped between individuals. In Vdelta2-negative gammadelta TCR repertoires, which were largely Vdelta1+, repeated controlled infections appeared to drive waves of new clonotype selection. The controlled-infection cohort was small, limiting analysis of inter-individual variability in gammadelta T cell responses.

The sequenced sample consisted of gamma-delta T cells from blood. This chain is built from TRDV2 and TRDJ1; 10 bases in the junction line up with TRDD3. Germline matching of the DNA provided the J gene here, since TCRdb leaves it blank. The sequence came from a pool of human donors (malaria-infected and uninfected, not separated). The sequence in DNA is TGTGCCTGTGACACCCGGTTACACTGGGGGATTGAGGGGATGACCGATAAACTCATCTTT. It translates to CACDTRLHWGIEGMTDKLIF.